Here is one TCR beta chain with its context. Antigen: not known. This specimen comes from a study of cytomegalovirus exposure and HLA in healthy donors. Sequenced by immunoSEQ multiplex PCR; TCRdb stores in-frame clones only, minus some. This sample has approximately 120,000 clones, with about 96% found just once. Regarding the study as a whole: The classifier reportedly diagnosed cytomegalovirus status with high sensitivity and specificity.

Specimen: PBMCs. This TCR came from a man aged 18 to 29 in good health and CMV-seronegative.

The CDR3 DNA reads as TGTGCCAGTAGTATAGGGGAGTACGAGCAGTACTTC. Translation gives CASSIGEYEQYF. J is TRBJ2-7 and V is TRBV19; tentative D call: TRBD2 (5 bases). The CDR3 covers 12 residues. CDR1 LNHDA and CDR2 SQIVND come from the germline V gene (reference sequence). V lost 1 base and J 4 bases, leaving 5 bases between the germline ends.